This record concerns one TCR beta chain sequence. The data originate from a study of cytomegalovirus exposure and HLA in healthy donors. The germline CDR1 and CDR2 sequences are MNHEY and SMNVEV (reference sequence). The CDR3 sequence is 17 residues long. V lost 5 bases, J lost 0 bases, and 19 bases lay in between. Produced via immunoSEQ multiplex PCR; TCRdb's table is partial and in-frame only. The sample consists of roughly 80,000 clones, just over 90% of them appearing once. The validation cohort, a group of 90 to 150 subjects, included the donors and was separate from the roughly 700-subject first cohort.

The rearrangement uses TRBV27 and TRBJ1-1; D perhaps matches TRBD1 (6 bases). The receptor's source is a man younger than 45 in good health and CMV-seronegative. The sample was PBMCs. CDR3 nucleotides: TGTGCCAGCAGTCCTGGATCCGGGACAAAAATGAACACTGAAGCTTTCTTT. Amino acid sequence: CASSPGSGTKMNTEAFF.